This T cell receptor beta chain was recovered during a study of T cells in Graves' hyperthyroidism and ophthalmopathy. The source material, RNA transcripts, was used to amplify TCR beta CDR3 regions. During a first-round RT-PCR of the TCR CDR3, the HTBI primer set was used. TCRdb passed the multiplex PCR reads through MiXCR, listing each CDR3 protein once. There are approximately 630,000 distinct CDR3 sequences in the sample; 15% to 20% occur only once, and less than 4.5% lies in the top ten. Germline lookup yields CDR1 MDHEN and CDR2 SYDVKM. This CDR3 is 13 amino acids long. The V gene end was trimmed by 6 bases and the J gene end by 5 bases; junction bases not matched to a gene: 6.

The sequencing input was blood. The chain employs TRBV28 and TRBJ1-2; 7 bases are shared with TRBD1. The sequence was obtained from a woman aged 25 to 39 with Graves' hyperthyroidism. The CDR3 DNA reads TGTGCCAGCAGCGCAGGGGGGAAGTATGGCTACACCTTC. Protein: CASSAGGKYGYTF.